Shown below are 25 T cell receptor beta chains from a single sample sequenced in a study of tumor-infiltrating lymphocytes in localized non-small cell lung cancer. Data came from immunoSEQ multiplex PCR; TCRdb stores just in-frame clones and leaves some out. The data contain some 13,000 clones, about 70% of them seen just once; the ten biggest clones take up roughly an eighth. Source material: uninvolved lung tissue not adjacent to the tumor. Every receptor here comes from a human donor with non-small cell lung cancer.

This clone came up once. The chain uses TRBV5-6 and TRBJ2-7; 7 nucleotides align to TRBD2. V was clipped by 4 bases and J by 4 bases; unmatched bases: 11. CDR1 is SGHDT and CDR2 is YYEEEE in the germline V gene. The CDR3 runs to 15 residues. CDR3 sequence: CASSRGDLVAYEQYF. The CDR3 DNA sequence: TGTGCCAGCAGCCGGGGGGATTTGGTGGCTTACGAGCAGTACTTC.

V gene TRBV7-3 combines with J gene TRBJ1-1; possibly TRBD1 for D (5 bases). There are 17 residues in the CDR3. V lost 5 bases, J lost 1 base, and 20 bases lay in between. CDR1 is SGHTA, CDR2 FQGTGA, per germline. This chain's CDR3 is CASSPQGGGWGNTEAFF. In nucleotides, the CDR3 is TGTGCCAGCAGCCCCCAGGGTGGAGGGTGGGGGAACACTGAAGCTTTCTTT.

This clone showed up just a few times. This chain joins TRBV11-2 and TRBJ2-7; D tentatively reads TRBD1 or TRBD2 (5 bases each). CDR3 size: 14 residues. With 1 base removed from V and 4 bases from J, the gap between germline ends came to 11 bases. Germline CDR1 is SGHAT and CDR2 is FQNNGV. The CDR3 DNA sequence: TGTGCCAGCAGCTTAGGAGGGGCTAATTACGAGCAGTACTTC. It codes for CASSLGGANYEQYF.

This clone was recorded only once. The gene calls are TRBV5-4 and TRBJ1-2, with D unresolved. Trimming took off 5 bases at V and 2 bases at J, with 7 bases between the two ends. Germline values: CDR1 SGHNT, CDR2 YYREEE (reference sequence). The CDR3 is made up of 12 amino acids. This CDR3 reads CASSGPNYGYTF. The CDR3 nucleotides read TGTGCCAGCAGTGGCCCAAACTATGGCTACACCTTC. The variable domain in full, completed from reference TRBV5-4 and TRBJ1-2, reads ETGVTQSPTHLIKTRGQQVTLRCSSQSGHNTVSWYQQALGQGPQFIFQYYREEENGRGNFPPRFSGLQFPNYSSELNVNALELDDSALYLCASSGPNYGYTFGSGTRLTVV.

This chain links TRBV10-3 with TRBJ2-7; 16 positions match TRBD2. In germline, CDR1 is ENHRY, CDR2 SYGVKD. This CDR3 spans 18 amino acids. V gave up 5 bases and J gave up 3 bases; unmatched junction bases: 10. The CDR3 here is CAISNPGLAGGRNYEQYF. The CDR3, as DNA: TGTGCCATCAGTAATCCGGGACTAGCGGGAGGGCGAAACTACGAGCAGTACTTC.

This clone turned up a few times. CDR3 loop: CASRPSADASREQYF. CDR3 nucleotide sequence: TGTGCCAGCAGACCCTCGGCAGACGCCTCTCGCGAGCAGTACTTC. This chain connects TRBV6-5 to TRBJ2-7; D gene ambiguous. The germline CDR1 and CDR2 sequences are MNHEY and SVGAGI. V was pared by 6 bases and J by 6 bases, with 21 bases between. The CDR3 runs 15 residues.

This clone was recorded once. J is TRBJ1-2 and V is TRBV4-3; D gene uncertain. Trimming shortened V by 4 bases and J by 6 bases, and 15 bases separated the two germline ends. This CDR3 is built from 14 residues. From germline, CDR1 is LGHNA and CDR2 YSLEER. The CDR3 sequence: CASSPSEARDGYTF. Here the CDR3 DNA reads TGCGCCAGCAGCCCCTCTGAGGCTAGGGATGGCTACACCTTC.

The chain combines TRBV2 with TRBJ2-7; D not resolved. V lost 5 bases, J lost 9 bases, and 17 bases lay in between. CDR1 SNHLY and CDR2 FYNNEI come from the germline V gene. This CDR3 spans 13 amino acids. DNA of the CDR3: TGTGCCAGCAGTACCTCGTCGAATTCGGCGCAGTACTTC. This sequence encodes CASSTSSNSAQYF. Drawing the rest from reference TRBV2 and TRBJ2-7, the complete variable domain is EPEVTQTPSHQVTQMGQEVILRCVPISNHLYFYWYRQILGQKVEFLVSFYNNEISEKSEIFDDQFSVERPDGSNFTLKIRSTKLEDSAMYFCASSTSSNSAQYFGPGTRLTVT.

The rearrangement links TRBV6-6 to TRBJ2-7; 7 nucleotides agree with TRBD1. This CDR3 has 16 residues. The trim removed 2 bases at V and 2 bases at J, leaving 9 bases unmatched. The germline gives CDR1 MNHNY, CDR2 SVGAGI (reference sequence). As DNA, the CDR3 is TGTGCCAGCAGTTACCTCCGACAGGGCATAACCTACGAGCAGTACTTC. Amino acids: CASSYLRQGITYEQYF.

V usage is TRBV4-1 and J usage is TRBJ1-2, with a possible D match to TRBD1 (6 bases). CDR3 length equals 14 residues. CDR1 MGHRA and CDR2 YSYEKL come from the germline V gene. V was trimmed by 0 bases and J by 7 bases, leaving 12 bases between them. DNA for the CDR3: TGCGCCAGCAGCCAAGAGGGGAGGGGGGCTGGCTACACCTTC. Translation gives CASSQEGRGAGYTF.

This clone came up once. The chain joins TRBV2 to TRBJ2-7; possibly TRBD2 for D (6 bases). V lost 1 base, J lost 12 bases, and 22 bases lay in between. Germline CDR1 and CDR2: SNHLY and FYNNEI. The CDR3 has 15 amino acids. In DNA, the CDR3 is TGTGCCAGCAGTGAAGTTGGGGGGATTTCGACATTCGGGTACTTC. Translated, it gives CASSEVGGISTFGYF.

The chain recombines TRBV7-3 with TRBJ1-1; D is undetermined. Germline V CDR1 and CDR2: SGHTA, FQGTGA. The germline V and J ends were trimmed by 5 bases and 1 base, with 11 bases remaining between them. The CDR3 consists of 14 residues. This CDR3 reads CASSPSGRNTEAFF. The CDR3 DNA reads TGTGCCAGCAGCCCAAGCGGGAGGAACACTGAAGCTTTCTTT.

The J gene is TRBJ1-4, the V gene TRBV5-5; D gene uncertain. Germline assignment: CDR1 SGHKS and CDR2 YYEKEE (reference sequence). Trimming cost V 4 bases and J 1 base, with 11 bases left between them. This CDR3 is built from 15 residues. In DNA form, the CDR3 reads TGTGCCAGCAGCATGGGTCTCGGAACTAATGAAAAACTGTTTTTT. Its translation is CASSMGLGTNEKLFF.

This clone was seen a single time. This chain uses TRBV27 with TRBJ1-1; the D gene is possibly TRBD1 (5 bases). This CDR3 is built from 15 residues. Germline loops: CDR1 MNHEY, CDR2 SMNVEV (reference sequence). V was cut by 0 bases and J by 4 bases, with 12 bases left in between. For the CDR3, the DNA is TGTGCCAGCAGTTTATCGTGGGACGTGGGCACTGAAGCTTTCTTT. The encoded protein is CASSLSWDVGTEAFF.

The genes are TRBV7-2 and TRBJ1-5; no definite D call. Trimming pared 5 bases from V and 1 base from J, leaving 12 bases between. The CDR3 sequence is 15 residues long. From germline, CDR1 is SGHTA and CDR2 FQGNSA. The CDR3 sequence: CASSIKTRSNQPQHF. The CDR3 DNA follows: TGTGCCAGCAGCATAAAAACTCGGAGCAATCAGCCCCAGCATTTT.

This rearrangement joins TRBV5-1 to TRBJ1-2, with D possibly TRBD1 on 6 matching bases. V lost 3 bases and J 5 bases, leaving 11 bases between the germline ends. Per the germline V gene, CDR1 is SGHRS and CDR2 is YFSETQ. The CDR3 has 13 amino acids. CDR3 sequence (DNA): TGCGCCAGCAGCTCCGATGGACAGTATGGCTACACCTTC. This translates into CASSSDGQYGYTF.

The CDR3 DNA is TGTGCCAGCAGTGAATTGCGGCGGGAGGGTAGTACCCAGTACTTC. Its translation is CASSELRREGSTQYF. J is TRBJ2-5 and V is TRBV6-1; 9 bases are shared with TRBD2. CDR1 MNHNS and CDR2 SASEGT come from the germline V gene. CDR3 length: 15 residues. Trimming cost V 2 bases and J 8 bases; bases outside gene matches: 9.

This clone is categorized as medium-sized. The rearrangement joins TRBV14 to TRBJ2-1, with D possibly being TRBD1 or TRBD2 (5 bases each). This CDR3 comprises 15 residues. Trimming removed 2 bases at V and 9 bases at J, with 17 bases between. CDR1 and CDR2 from the germline V gene are SGHDN and FVKESK. CDR3 DNA sequence: TGTGCCAGCAGCCAATCGGCGTCTGGGGGTACTGAGCAGTTCTTC. It yields the protein CASSQSASGGTEQFF.

This chain uses TRBV4-1 with TRBJ2-5, with 9 bases lining up with TRBD2. This CDR3 region has 16 residues. The germline gives CDR1 MGHRA, CDR2 YSYEKL. V was pared by 0 bases and J by 5 bases, with 7 bases of the junction left unmatched. The DNA of the CDR3 is TGCGCCAGCAGCCAAGAGTTAGCGGGGGCGTATGAGACCCAGTACTTC. Amino acid sequence: CASSQELAGAYETQYF.

This chain links TRBV7-8 with TRBJ2-2, with D uncertain. The V gene lost 3 bases and the J gene lost 6 bases, with 8 bases spanning the gap. CDR1 SGHVS and CDR2 FQNEAQ come from the germline V gene. The CDR3 covers 13 residues. CDR3 amino acids: CASSFGAAGELFF. The CDR3 region has the DNA TGTGCCAGCAGCTTTGGAGCTGCCGGGGAGCTGTTTTTT.

The chain links TRBV25-1 to TRBJ2-2, with D unclear. Germline-derived CDR1 and CDR2 are MGHDK and SYGVNS. V was clipped by 2 bases and J by 6 bases, with 7 bases between them. This CDR3 comprises 13 residues. CDR3 in DNA: TGTGCCAGCAGTGAACCCCCGCCCGGGGAGCTGTTTTTT. This translates into CASSEPPPGELFF.

The V call is TRBV4-2, the J call TRBJ1-3; 8 bases map to TRBD1. This CDR3 contains 17 residues. CDR1 is LGHNA, CDR2 YNFKEQ, per germline. The junction had 12 bases not matched to a gene; V was cut back by 4 bases and J by 4 bases. The DNA for the CDR3 is TGTGCCAGCAGCCGTAGAAATCAGGGGGCTTCAGGAAACACCATATATTTT. Translated, it gives CASSRRNQGASGNTIYF.

This clone appeared a few times. V gene TRBV4-3 combines with J gene TRBJ1-6; 9 bases fit TRBD1. The CDR3 is made up of 14 amino acids. V dropped 3 bases and J dropped 13; count of bases not matched to a gene: 7. Germline CDR1 reads LGHNA; CDR2 reads YSLEER. The CDR3 bases are TGCGCCAGCAGCCATCCCGGGACAGGGTCGCCCCTCCACTTT. This codes for CASSHPGTGSPLHF.

The gene calls are TRBV6-5 and TRBJ2-3, with 7 bases identical to TRBD2. Germline V lookup: CDR1 MNHEY, CDR2 SVGAGI. The V segment lost 5 bases and the J segment 1 base; nucleotides outside the gene matches: 6. The CDR3 covers 15 residues. CDR3 nucleotide sequence: TGTGCCAGCAGTGCGGTGCTAGCGGGCACAGATACGCAGTATTTT. Translation gives CASSAVLAGTDTQYF.

The chain joins TRBV20-1 to TRBJ1-2; the D is unclear. From germline, CDR1 is DFQATT and CDR2 SNEGSKA (reference sequence). V was shortened by 0 bases and J by 6 bases, with 5 bases between the two germline ends. The CDR3 covers 11 residues. The CDR3 spells CSARDSNGYTF. Here the CDR3 DNA reads TGCAGTGCTAGAGACAGCAATGGCTACACCTTC.